This TCR beta chain comes out of a study of blood T cell repertoires in COVID-19. On the study more broadly: Samples came from the United States, Italy and Spain, spanning acute and convalescent COVID-19. From T cells, B-cell-depleted T cells, or PBMCs came the material, which was cDNA or gDNA.

In the original workflow: Reference gene primer amplification in the assay estimated nucleated cell counts. Here immunoSEQ multiplex PCR was the method, and the copy in TCRdb shows in-frame clones only, minus some. D and trimming were read from the DNA, whereas the V and J calls and clone size are those reported in that table. The sample includes 120,000 to 150,000 clones, roughly four fifths of them seen just once. The V segment lost 5 bases and the J segment 2 bases; nucleotides outside the gene matches: 2. Germline V gene lookup returns CDR1 SGHTA and CDR2 FQGNSA. This CDR3 region has 14 residues.

The J gene is TRBJ2-5, the V gene TRBV7-2, with 10 bases identical to TRBD1. The receptor was isolated from a human donor with acute or convalescent COVID-19. The donor label of this sample is uncertain. The material sequenced was peripheral blood. CDR3 region: CASSLDRGQETQYF. Here the CDR3 DNA reads TGTGCCAGCAGCCTGGACAGGGGGCAAGAGACCCAGTACTTC.